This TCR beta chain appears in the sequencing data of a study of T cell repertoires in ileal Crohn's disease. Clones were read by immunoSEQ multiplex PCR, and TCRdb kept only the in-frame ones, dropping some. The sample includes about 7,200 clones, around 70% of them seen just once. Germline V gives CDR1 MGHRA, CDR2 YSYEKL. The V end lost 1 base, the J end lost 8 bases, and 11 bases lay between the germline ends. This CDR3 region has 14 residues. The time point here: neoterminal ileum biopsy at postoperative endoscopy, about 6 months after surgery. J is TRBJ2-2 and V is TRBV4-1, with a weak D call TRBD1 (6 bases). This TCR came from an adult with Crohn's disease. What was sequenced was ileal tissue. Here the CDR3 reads CASSQGGPWGELFF. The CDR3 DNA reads TGCGCCAGCAGCCAAGGGGGGCCTTGGGGGGAGCTGTTTTTT.